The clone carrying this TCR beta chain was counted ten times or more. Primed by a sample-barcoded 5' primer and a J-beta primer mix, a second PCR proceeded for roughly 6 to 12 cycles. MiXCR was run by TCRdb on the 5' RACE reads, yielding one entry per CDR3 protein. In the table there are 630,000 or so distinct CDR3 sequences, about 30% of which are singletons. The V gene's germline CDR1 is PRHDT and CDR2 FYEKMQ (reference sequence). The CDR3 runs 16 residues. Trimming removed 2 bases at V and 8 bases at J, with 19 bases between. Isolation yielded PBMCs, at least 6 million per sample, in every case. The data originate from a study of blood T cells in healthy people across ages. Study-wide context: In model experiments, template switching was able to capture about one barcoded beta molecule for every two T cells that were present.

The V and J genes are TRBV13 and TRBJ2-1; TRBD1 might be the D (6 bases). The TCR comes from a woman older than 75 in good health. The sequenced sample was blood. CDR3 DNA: TGTGCCAGCAGCTTATTTAAAAACAGGGCCGCGGATGAGCAGTTCTTC. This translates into CASSLFKNRAADEQFF.